Below, 16 T cell receptor beta chains from the same sample are listed, as sequenced in a study of blood T cell repertoires in COVID-19 (dated by TCRdb to about 2020). Library generation was performed with the immunoSEQ multiplex PCR assay. TCRdb retrieved this table from immuneACCESS and kept in-frame rearrangements only. Not all clones are present; in checked studies, unresolved V genes account for under half, and no reason is known for the remainder. In this sample the table shows 200,000 to 250,000 clones, approximately 85% of which occur a single time. The ten largest clones take up approximately 8.1% of the sample. Sample: peripheral blood. The receptors come from a woman in her 50s with active or convalescent COVID-19.

The chain has TRBV11-2 and TRBJ1-1; possible D gene TRBD1, 5 bases. Germline V gene lookup returns CDR1 SGHAT and CDR2 FQNNGV. Trimming cost V 3 bases and J 2 bases, with 10 bases left between them. The CDR3 length is 14 residues. The CDR3 nucleotides read TGTGCCAGCAGCTTCGGGGGAGAAAACACTGAAGCTTTCTTT. It translates to CASSFGGENTEAFF.

The chain joins TRBV10-3 to TRBJ2-7; 8 nucleotides agree with TRBD1. Germline CDR1 ENHRY, CDR2 SYGVKD. Trimming at V came to 2 bases and at J to 1 base, leaving 7 bases not matched to a gene. This CDR3 is 16 amino acids long. The CDR3: CAISEVLGQGSYEQYF. The CDR3, as DNA: TGTGCCATCAGTGAGGTCCTCGGACAGGGATCCTACGAGCAGTACTTC.

The rearrangement links TRBV5-5 to TRBJ2-7, with 9 nucleotides matching TRBD1. CDR3 length: 16 amino acids. CDR1 and CDR2 from the germline V gene are SGHKS and YYEKEE (reference sequence). The ends lost 0 bases at V and 3 bases at J; junction bases unmatched: 7. The CDR3 sequence: CASSLGDRVLVYEQYF. In DNA form, the CDR3 reads TGTGCCAGCAGCTTGGGGGACAGGGTTTTAGTCTACGAGCAGTACTTC.

V gene TRBV13 combines with J gene TRBJ2-3; the match to TRBD2 covers 8 bases. J gave up 5 bases and V 6 bases, and 10 bases lay outside the gene matches. Per the germline V gene, CDR1 is PRHDT and CDR2 is FYEKMQ (reference sequence). This CDR3 region has 15 residues. The DNA of the CDR3 is TGTGCCAGCAGACCACAAGCGGGGGTCTTAGATACGCAGTATTTT. Translated: CASRPQAGVLDTQYF.

This clone was picked up a small number of times. The chain couples TRBV5-1 to TRBJ2-2, with 7 positions matching TRBD2. CDR3 size: 20 residues. Germline-derived CDR1 and CDR2 are SGHRS and YFSETQ. V shed 0 bases, J shed 7 bases, and the junction held 21 bases outside the gene matches. The CDR3 spells CASSLGWFLGRGQWVGELFF. The CDR3 DNA reads TGCGCCAGCAGCTTGGGTTGGTTTTTGGGGAGGGGTCAATGGGTCGGGGAGCTGTTTTTT.

The rearrangement joins TRBV6-1 to TRBJ2-5, with D possibly being TRBD2 (5 bases). This CDR3 spans 17 amino acids. Trimming cost V 2 bases and J 7 bases, with 23 bases left between them. The V gene's germline CDR1 is MNHNS and CDR2 SASEGT. The CDR3 DNA reads TGTGCCAGCAGTGAACAGTCGGCCGGGGTCCTCCAGCCGACCCAGTACTTC. Translated, it gives CASSEQSAGVLQPTQYF.

This chain links TRBV6-4 with TRBJ2-5; D may be TRBD1 (5 bases). The CDR3 has 13 residues. Trimming cost V 4 bases and J 3 bases, with 9 bases left between them. Per germline, CDR1 MRHNA and CDR2 SNTAGT. In nucleotides, the CDR3 is TGTGCCAGCAGTGCGACAGCAGAAGAGACCCAGTACTTC. Encoded protein: CASSATAEETQYF.

V and J are TRBV14 and TRBJ2-7, with 11 bases matching TRBD2. There are 16 residues in the CDR3. Trimming cost V 6 bases and J 6 bases; bases outside gene matches: 13. In germline, CDR1 is SGHDN, CDR2 FVKESK. The CDR3 loop reads CASRVHRLAGYGEQYV. The CDR3, as DNA: TGTGCCAGCAGGGTCCACCGACTAGCGGGGTATGGCGAGCAGTACGTC.

The V gene is TRBV28, the J gene TRBJ1-4; TRBD1 is a possible D gene (5 bases). Trimming pared 5 bases from V and 8 bases from J, leaving 12 bases between. The CDR3 contains 13 residues. CDR1 is MDHEN and CDR2 is SYDVKM in the germline V gene. The CDR3 nucleotides are TGTGCCAGCAGTCCCTACGGACACGAAAAACTGTTTTTT. Translation: CASSPYGHEKLFF.

The J gene is TRBJ1-4, the V gene TRBV11-2; tentatively, D is TRBD1 (6 bases). Per germline, CDR1 SGHAT and CDR2 FQNNGV. The germline V and J ends were trimmed by 5 bases and 6 bases, with 13 bases remaining between them. CDR3 length: 14 residues. The CDR3 here is CASSRTGSDEKLFF. The CDR3 DNA reads TGTGCCAGCAGCCGTACAGGGTCGGATGAAAAACTGTTTTTT.

Concerning this clone: An end of the junction does not agree with germline; a read error may underlie this. This chain connects TRBV2 to TRBJ1-2, with 9 bases matching TRBD1. The CDR3 is made up of 10 amino acids. Germline V gene lookup returns CDR1 SNHLY and CDR2 FYNNEI. The CDR3 coding sequence is TGCCGGGACAGGGAGTATGGCTACACCTTC. It yields the protein CRDREYGYTF.

V and J are TRBV28 and TRBJ2-7; a weak D match, TRBD1 (6 bases). CDR3 length: 14 amino acids. Trimming cost V 3 bases and J 9 bases, with 18 bases left between them. Germline CDR1 is MDHEN and CDR2 is SYDVKM. CDR3 coding DNA: TGTGCCAGCAGTTTTCAAGGGGGTCCCGTGGGGCAGTACGTC. Its protein product is CASSFQGGPVGQYV.

The rearrangement links TRBV19 to TRBJ1-2; the D is unclear. Germline V gives CDR1 LNHDA, CDR2 SQIVND (reference sequence). V lost 3 bases and J lost 4, with 9 bases in between. This CDR3 comprises 13 residues. The CDR3 sequence is CASSIEVSYGYTF. CDR3 nucleotides: TGTGCCAGTAGTATCGAGGTCAGCTATGGCTACACCTTC.

V gene TRBV2 combines with J gene TRBJ1-2; D is ambiguous. The V gene's germline CDR1 is SNHLY and CDR2 FYNNEI. The V and J ends lost 5 bases and 5 bases respectively, with 9 bases between them. This CDR3 comprises 12 residues. The CDR3: CASSPSRYGYTF. CDR3 DNA: TGTGCCAGCAGTCCATCACGGTATGGCTACACCTTC.

The CDR3 region has the DNA TGTGCCAGCAGCTCTCAGGGGGTTGGCTACACCTTC. Translated: CASSSQGVGYTF. The chain employs TRBV28 and TRBJ1-2, with 7 bases matching TRBD1. After removal of 6 bases from V and 7 bases from J, the junction contained 5 bases not matched to a gene. The CDR3 sequence is 12 residues long. CDR1 and CDR2 (germline): MDHEN, SYDVKM.

The chain employs TRBV24-1 and TRBJ1-2; D unclear. This CDR3 has 11 amino acids. V was clipped by 5 bases and J by 7 bases, with 7 bases between them. Germline lookup yields CDR1 KGHDR and CDR2 SFDVKD. The CDR3 sequence: CATSGAGGYTF. CDR3 coding DNA: TGTGCCACCAGTGGCGCTGGTGGCTACACCTTC.